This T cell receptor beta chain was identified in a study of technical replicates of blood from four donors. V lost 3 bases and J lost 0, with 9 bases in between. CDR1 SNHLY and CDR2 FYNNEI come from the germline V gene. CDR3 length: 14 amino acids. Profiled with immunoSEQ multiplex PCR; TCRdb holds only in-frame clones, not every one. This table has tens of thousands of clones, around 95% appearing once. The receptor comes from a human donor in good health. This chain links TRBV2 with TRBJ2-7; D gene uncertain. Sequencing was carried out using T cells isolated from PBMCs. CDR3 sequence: CASSDIRFSYEQYF. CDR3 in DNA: TGTGCCAGCAGTGATATCCGGTTCTCCTACGAGCAGTACTTC.